The present TCR beta chain was sequenced within a study of spatial heterogeneity in lung cancer. MiXCR, applied by TCRdb to the 5' RACE reads, yields one record per CDR3 protein. The table lists 40,000 to 45,000 distinct CDR3 sequences, about 13% of them singletons, with about 60% in the top ten. Regarding time point: sample taken at primary tumor resection. Sequencing covered unsorted whole RNA taken from tumor, nontumor lung or frozen PBMC. The CDR3 has 15 residues. Germline V gives CDR1 LGHDT, CDR2 YNNKEL (reference sequence). V was clipped by 1 base and J by 6 bases; unmatched bases: 6. The sample holds many counts of this clonotype.

This rearrangement joins TRBV3-1 to TRBJ2-5; TRBD2 matches 9 bases. Sequences were derived from PBMCs, sampled at surgery. The TCR originated in a male donor with early-stage non-small cell lung cancer. CDR3: CASSQVSASGKTQYF. In DNA, the CDR3 is TGTGCCAGCAGCCAAGTGTCGGCTAGCGGGAAGACCCAGTACTTC.